This passage covers 32 T cell receptor beta chains from one sample sequenced in a study of cytomegalovirus exposure and HLA in healthy donors. It was with 60 Vbeta and 13 Jbeta primers that the PCR ran. Assay: immunoSEQ multiplex PCR; the TCRdb copy retains only in-frame clones and omits some. The table has roughly 160,000 clones, about three quarters seen once. Sequencing used PBMCs. Source of these receptors: a female donor in good health and CMV-seronegative.

This clone was detected only a few times. In nucleotides, the CDR3 is TGTGCTAGTGGTTTGACTAGCACAGATACGCAGTATTTT. Encoded protein: CASGLTSTDTQYF. The chain is built from TRBV12-5 and TRBJ2-3; no clear D gene. Between the trimmed V and J ends, which lost 2 bases and 0 bases, there was a span of 3 bases. Germline-derived CDR1 and CDR2 are LGHNT and FRNRAP. This CDR3 comprises 13 residues.

This chain connects TRBV19 to TRBJ2-3; maybe TRBD2 (7 bases). Trimming cost V 1 base and J 2 bases, with 10 bases left between them. Germline CDR1 reads LNHDA; CDR2 reads SQIVND (reference sequence). The CDR3 contains 15 residues. Here the CDR3 DNA reads TGTGCCAGTAGTATAGTTGGGGGGGCCACAGATACGCAGTATTTT. Its protein product is CASSIVGGATDTQYF.

The rearrangement joins TRBV7-2 to TRBJ1-4; tentative D call: TRBD1 (6 bases). CDR3 length: 14 amino acids. Germline V lookup: CDR1 SGHTA, CDR2 FQGNSA. Deletions cut 6 bases from V and 9 bases from J, with 17 bases between. The CDR3 region is CASSSTGFEKKLFF. The CDR3 region has the DNA TGTGCCAGCAGTTCAACAGGGTTCGAGAAAAAACTGTTTTTT.

This clone was seen once. V is TRBV10-1 and J is TRBJ1-5; 8 bases map to TRBD1. The CDR3 is 14 amino acids. The germline gives CDR1 WNHNN, CDR2 SYGVQD (reference sequence). V lost 6 bases to trimming and J lost 7 bases; unmatched junction nucleotides: 8. The CDR3 loop is CASREGRGRQPQHF. For the CDR3, the DNA is TGCGCCAGCAGGGAAGGCAGGGGGCGGCAGCCCCAGCATTTT.

The chain couples TRBV7-2 to TRBJ2-1; no clear D. Germline lookup yields CDR1 SGHTA and CDR2 FQGNSA. The length of the CDR3 is 12 residues. V was pared by 5 bases and J by 11 bases, with 13 bases between. Here the CDR3 reads CASSTYSNQQFF. As DNA, the CDR3 is TGTGCCAGCAGCACTTACAGCAACCAGCAGTTCTTC. Looking up the rest from reference TRBV7-2 and TRBJ2-1 gives the full variable domain: GAGVSQSPSNKVTEKGKDVELRCDPISGHTALYWYRQSLGQGLEFLIYFQGNSAPDKSGLPSDRFSAERTGGSVSTLTIQRTQQEDSAVYLCASSTYSNQQFFGPGTRLTVL.

For this clone: At one end the junction does not follow the germline gene, possibly because of a read error. This sequence joins TRBV6-1 and TRBJ2-7, with 13 positions matching TRBD2. Per the germline V gene, CDR1 is MNHNS and CDR2 is SASEGT. The CDR3 is 18 amino acids. The CDR3: CASSQARIGTSGAYEQYF. CDR3 in DNA: TGTGCCAGCAGTCAAGCGAGGATAGGGACTAGCGGGGCCTACGAGCAGTACTTC.

This chain joins TRBV30 and TRBJ2-7; D is uncertain. Per germline, CDR1 GTSNPN and CDR2 SVGIG (reference sequence). The CDR3 extends over 12 amino acids. V lost 0 bases, J lost 2 bases, and 5 bases lay in between. The CDR3 bases are TGTGCCTGGAGTGTAGCGACCTACGAGCAGTACTTC. It encodes CAWSVATYEQYF.

The chain uses TRBV7-2 and TRBJ2-7; TRBD1 matches at 8 bases. The CDR3 consists of 14 residues. Trimming removed 5 bases from V and 1 base from J; junction bases left unmatched: 4. CDR1 and CDR2 from the germline V gene are SGHTA and FQGNSA. In nucleotides, the CDR3 is TGTGCCAGCAGCGGCGACAGGGGTTCCTACGAGCAGTACTTC. Its translation is CASSGDRGSYEQYF.

V and J are TRBV6-5 and TRBJ1-5; D perhaps matches TRBD1 (6 bases). CDR1 and CDR2 (germline): MNHEY, SVGAGI. The CDR3 covers 15 residues. Trimming took 6 bases from V and 1 from J, leaving 13 bases between them. CDR3 sequence: CASRKQGGSNQPQHF. CDR3 nucleotide sequence: TGTGCCAGCAGGAAACAGGGAGGGAGCAATCAGCCCCAGCATTTT.

This clone was detected a few times. In DNA, the CDR3 is TGTGCCAGCAGCCTTGCGTCAACCTACGAGCAGTACTTC. It yields the protein CASSLASTYEQYF. This chain joins TRBV6-5 and TRBJ2-7, with D unresolved. Deletions cut 6 bases from V and 2 bases from J, with 11 bases between. The germline V gene encodes CDR1 MNHEY and CDR2 SVGAGI. The CDR3 consists of 13 residues.

The DNA for the CDR3 is TGTGCCAGCAGTTACGGGGACAGGGGATACGAGCAGTACTTC. The encoded protein is CASSYGDRGYEQYF. This chain joins TRBV6-5 and TRBJ2-7; 10 bases align to TRBD1. The V and J ends lost 2 bases and 4 bases, in that order; junction bases with no gene match: 2. The CDR3 extends over 14 amino acids. Per the germline V gene, CDR1 is MNHEY and CDR2 is SVGAGI.

This chain links TRBV5-1 with TRBJ2-7; D is possibly TRBD1 (5 bases). Germline V CDR1 and CDR2: SGHRS, YFSETQ. Trimming took off 0 bases at V and 5 bases at J, with 12 bases between the two ends. The CDR3 is 14 amino acids. The CDR3 sequence is CASSLGQGFDEQYF. DNA for the CDR3: TGCGCCAGCAGCTTGGGGCAGGGTTTCGACGAGCAGTACTTC. The full variable domain, in which reference TRBV5-1 and TRBJ2-7 provide the parts outside the CDR3, is KAGVTQTPRYLIKTRGQQVTLSCSPISGHRSVSWYQQTPGQGLQFLFEYFSETQRNKGNFPGRFSGRQFSNSRSEMNVSTLELGDSALYLCASSLGQGFDEQYFGPGTRLTVT.

This chain uses TRBV27 with TRBJ2-7, with a tentative D call TRBD1 (5 bases). The CDR3 runs to 19 residues. V was trimmed by 5 bases and J by 2 bases, leaving 28 bases between them. Germline-derived CDR1 and CDR2 are MNHEY and SMNVEV (reference sequence). The CDR3 sequence: CASSPSSGLGRTGTYEQYF. In nucleotides, the CDR3 is TGTGCCAGCAGTCCCTCTTCGGGTCTGGGGCGTACCGGAACCTACGAGCAGTACTTC.

This clone was picked up one time. The genes are TRBV6-1 and TRBJ2-1; possible D gene TRBD1, 5 bases. V was cut by 5 bases and J by 4 bases, with 12 bases left in between. CDR1 and CDR2 from the germline V gene are MNHNS and SASEGT. CDR3 size: 14 residues. The CDR3 reads CASSPQDGYNEQFF. The CDR3 DNA follows: TGTGCCAGCAGTCCACAGGACGGTTACAATGAGCAGTTCTTC.

The J gene is TRBJ2-3, the V gene TRBV4-1; D possibly corresponds to TRBD1 (8 bases). This CDR3 comprises 15 residues. Germline V gives CDR1 MGHRA, CDR2 YSYEKL. V shed 4 bases and J shed 4 bases, with 15 bases lying between them. CDR3 residues: CASSPQGAGADTQYF. Written as DNA, the CDR3 is TGCGCCAGCAGCCCCCAGGGGGCGGGGGCAGATACGCAGTATTTT.

The chain has TRBV9 and TRBJ2-3; the D is unclear. Germline V gene lookup returns CDR1 SGDLS and CDR2 YYNGEE. The V gene lost 4 bases and the J gene lost 2 bases, with 14 bases spanning the gap. CDR3 length equals 15 residues. The CDR3 sequence: CASSPHERPTDTQYF. The DNA for the CDR3 is TGTGCCAGCAGCCCTCACGAGCGACCCACAGATACGCAGTATTTT.

This clone was seen just once. This chain connects TRBV5-8 to TRBJ2-1, with 9 positions matching TRBD1. V lost 4 bases, J lost 1 base, and 6 bases stayed unmatched. The CDR3 is made up of 16 amino acids. The germline gives CDR1 SGHTS, CDR2 YDEGEE. The CDR3 DNA sequence: TGTGCCAGCAGCGCGGGACAGGGAAGTTCCTACAATGAGCAGTTCTTC. This encodes CASSAGQGSSYNEQFF.

CDR3 DNA sequence: TGTGCCAGCAGTTTTACAGGGGCCCCCTCCTACGAGCAGTACTTC. Its protein is CASSFTGAPSYEQYF. This rearrangement joins TRBV27 to TRBJ2-7, with TRBD1 matching over 7 bases. Germline assignment: CDR1 MNHEY and CDR2 SMNVEV (reference sequence). Germline trimming cut 3 bases from V and 0 bases from J; bases unmatched to any gene: 5. The CDR3 runs 15 residues.

This chain uses TRBV29-1 with TRBJ2-7; possible D gene TRBD1, 5 bases. Trimming removed 3 bases at V and 5 bases at J, with 11 bases between. The germline gives CDR1 SQVTM, CDR2 ANQGSEA. The CDR3 extends over 12 amino acids. The CDR3 DNA reads as TGCAGCGTTGACTCAGGGCGCAACGAGCAGTACTTC. Its protein product is CSVDSGRNEQYF.

The V call is TRBV29-1, the J call TRBJ1-4; D is ambiguous. The CDR3 totals 11 residues. Germline V gene sequence: CDR1 SQVTM, CDR2 ANQGSEA. Trimming stripped 7 bases from V and 11 bases from J, with 14 bases between. CDR3 bases: TGCAGCGCGGCCCTGAGGGAGAAACTGTTTTTT. This translates into CSAALREKLFF.

The V and J genes are TRBV5-1 and TRBJ1-1; a weak D match, TRBD1 (5 bases). The CDR3 has 14 residues. Trimming left V 1 base short and J 4 bases short, with 11 bases between. Germline lookup yields CDR1 SGHRS and CDR2 YFSETQ. Here the CDR3 DNA reads TGCGCCAGCAGCTTGAGGTGGGGGGGCACTGAAGCTTTCTTT. Translating it yields CASSLRWGGTEAFF.

The chain recombines TRBV6-4 with TRBJ2-5; 9 nucleotides line up with TRBD2. The germline V gene has CDR1 MRHNA and CDR2 SNTAGT. V shed 6 bases and J 1 base; nucleotides not matched to a gene: 15. CDR3 length: 18 amino acids. CDR3: CASSTPEAGREGQETQYF. CDR3 sequence (DNA): TGTGCCAGCAGCACCCCTGAGGCAGGGCGGGAGGGCCAAGAGACCCAGTACTTC.

This clone was seen a handful of times. This rearrangement joins TRBV6-5 to TRBJ2-2; 8 nucleotides line up with TRBD2. The trim removed 5 bases at V and 11 bases at J, leaving 7 bases unmatched. Germline V gene data show CDR1 as MNHEY and CDR2 as SVGAGI. The CDR3 consists of 13 residues. The CDR3 coding sequence is TGTGCCAGCAGTGAGACTAGCGAGTTCGAGCTGTTTTTT. Protein product: CASSETSEFELFF.

On this clone: The junction shows a germline mismatch at one end, possibly a read error. The chain joins TRBV7-7 to TRBJ1-1; D not certain. The CDR3 is 13 amino acids. Germline-derived CDR1 and CDR2 are SSHAT and FNYEAQ (reference sequence). CDR3 nucleotides: TGTGCTAGCAGCTTAGCGCAGAAGACTGAAGCTTTCTTT. It is translated as CASSLAQKTEAFF.

The V and J genes are TRBV18 and TRBJ2-6; D remains ambiguous. This CDR3 spans 17 amino acids. Trimming shortened V by 1 base and J by 0 bases, and 10 bases separated the two germline ends. Per germline, CDR1 KGHSH and CDR2 LQKENI. This chain's CDR3 is CASSPRNLASGANVLTF. For the CDR3, the DNA is TGTGCCAGCTCACCACGTAACCTGGCCTCTGGGGCCAACGTCCTGACTTTC.

This chain uses TRBV10-3 with TRBJ2-6, with 9 bases fitting TRBD1. The germline V gene encodes CDR1 ENHRY and CDR2 SYGVKD. V shed 9 bases and J 0 bases; nucleotides not matched to a gene: 6. This CDR3 comprises 16 residues. CDR3 nucleotide sequence: TGTGCCATTCCAACAGGGGGCGACTCTGGGGCCAACGTCCTGACTTTC. This gives the protein CAIPTGGDSGANVLTF.

CDR3 nucleotide sequence: TGTGCCAGCAGCTTCCTAGACAATGAGCAGTTCTTC. It encodes CASSFLDNEQFF. The chain carries TRBV7-3 and TRBJ2-1; D not certain. There are 12 residues in the CDR3. Trimming cost V 3 bases and J 5 bases, with 5 bases left between them. Germline values: CDR1 SGHTA, CDR2 FQGTGA.

This clone appeared once. Other nucleotide sequences in the sample specify the same CDR3. The chain employs TRBV15 and TRBJ2-1; D is ambiguous. CDR3 size: 17 residues. CDR1 is LNHNV, CDR2 YYDKDF, per germline (reference sequence). Deletions cut 0 bases from V and 2 bases from J, with 14 bases between. The CDR3 DNA is TGTGCCACCAGCAGAGATCCTCAGGTGGTTACCTACAATGAGCAGTTCTTC. Protein: CATSRDPQVVTYNEQFF.

The rearrangement joins TRBV6-5 to TRBJ1-2, with a tentative D call TRBD1 (5 bases). This CDR3 spans 15 amino acids. Germline V gives CDR1 MNHEY, CDR2 SVGAGI. Trimming left V 5 bases short and J 3 bases short, with 16 bases between. CDR3: CASSGRSREDYGYTF. The CDR3 DNA sequence: TGTGCCAGCAGTGGAAGGTCCAGGGAAGACTATGGCTACACCTTC.

As concerns this clone: The junction departs from germline at one end; a sequencing error may be responsible. This sequence joins TRBV20-1 and TRBJ1-1; the D is unclear. The CDR3 spans 11 residues. From germline, CDR1 is DFQATT and CDR2 SNEGSKA (reference sequence). The DNA of the CDR3 is TGCAGTGCTCGGATGAACACTAAAGCTTTCTTT. Its protein is CSARMNTKAFF.

The chain employs TRBV29-1 and TRBJ2-5, with a tentative D call TRBD1 (5 bases). CDR1 and CDR2 from the germline V gene are SQVTM and ANQGSEA. V was clipped by 6 bases and J by 1 base, with 12 bases between them. This CDR3 has 13 residues. CDR3 sequence (DNA): TGCAGCGTCTCCCGACAGTTCCAAGAGACCCAGTACTTC. Its protein is CSVSRQFQETQYF.

This clone was detected only once. The chain couples TRBV7-2 to TRBJ2-7; 16 bases fit TRBD2. Trimming took 2 bases from V and 5 from J; bases not matched to a gene: 9. Germline V gives CDR1 SGHTA, CDR2 FQGNSA. The CDR3 runs 18 residues. CDR3 in amino acids: CASSLSMGLAGGIHEQYF. In DNA form, the CDR3 reads TGTGCCAGCAGCTTAAGTATGGGACTAGCGGGAGGGATCCACGAGCAGTACTTC.